The rows below give T cell receptor beta chains drawn from one sample of a study of cytomegalovirus exposure and HLA in healthy donors. The method was immunoSEQ multiplex PCR; TCRdb's version includes in-frame clones alone and lacks a portion of them. This sample has approximately 91,000 clones, with 81% found just once. The sample comprised PBMCs. These TCRs come from a human donor in good health. Each CDR3 is given with its conserved first and last residue. The order of the fields is clone size, D gene, V gene, CDR3 length, J gene, CDR3 DNA, CDR3 protein. A D gene is named only where the DNA matches it firmly. The listing skips clone size in some rows; elsewhere it reads once, few, many or a size class.

size: NA; D: TRBD1; V: TRBV7-3; length: 14; J: TRBJ2-3; DNA: TGTGCCAGCAGATACAGGGGGCGGTCAGATACGCAGTATTTT; CDR3: CASRYRGRSDTQYF
size: NA; D: TRBD1; V: TRBV30; length: 13; J: TRBJ1-3; DNA: TGTGCCTGGGCGACAGGGTATGGAAACACCATATATTTT; CDR3: CAWATGYGNTIYF
size: NA; D: TRBD1; V: TRBV7-2; length: 17; J: TRBJ2-6; DNA: TGTGCCAGCAGCTCCCAGACAGGGTTAGCTGGGGCCAACGTCCTGACTTTC; CDR3: CASSSQTGLAGANVLTF
size: NA; D: NA; V: TRBV5-4; length: 12; J: TRBJ2-7; DNA: TGTGCCAGCAGCTCCCCCATGTACGAGCAGTACTTC; CDR3: CASSSPMYEQYF
size: NA; D: TRBD2; V: TRBV7-9; length: 16; J: TRBJ2-1; DNA: TGTGCCAGCAGCTCTTTAGCGGGAGCCCCCAACAATGAGCAGTTCTTC; CDR3: CASSSLAGAPNNEQFF
size: NA; D: NA; V: TRBV19; length: 14; J: TRBJ2-1; DNA: TGTGCCAGTAGTCCAGGGGCCTTATACAATGAGCAGTTCTTC; CDR3: CASSPGALYNEQFF
size: NA; D: TRBD1; V: TRBV5-1; length: 13; J: TRBJ2-7; DNA: TGCGCCAGCAGGACAGGGAGCTCCTACGAGCAGTACTTC; CDR3: CASRTGSSYEQYF
size: few; D: NA; V: TRBV19; length: 14; J: TRBJ1-5; DNA: TGTGCCAGTAGTATGGAGGGAAGCAATCAGCCCCAGCATTTT; CDR3: CASSMEGSNQPQHF
size: NA; D: NA; V: TRBV7-9; length: 16; J: TRBJ2-2; DNA: TGTGCCAGCAGCTCGTTAAGTTCAGGGGACACCGGGGAGCTGTTTTTT; CDR3: CASSSLSSGDTGELFF
size: NA; D: TRBD1; V: TRBV28; length: 13; J: TRBJ2-5; DNA: TGTGCCAGCAGTCCCTACAGGGGAGAGACCCAGTACTTC; CDR3: CASSPYRGETQYF
size: NA; D: NA; V: TRBV28; length: 14; J: TRBJ2-7; DNA: TGTGCCAGCAGCCTAAGTGAGCCGCCGCGCGAGCAGTACTTC; CDR3: CASSLSEPPREQYF
size: NA; D: NA; V: TRBV19; length: 13; J: TRBJ2-5; DNA: TGTGCCAGTAGATCCCTAGCGTACGAGACCCAGTACTTC; CDR3: CASRSLAYETQYF
size: NA; D: TRBD1; V: TRBV13; length: 14; J: TRBJ2-7; DNA: TGTGCCAGCAGCTTAGGGACAGGGTTATACGAGCAGTACTTC; CDR3: CASSLGTGLYEQYF
size: NA; D: TRBD1; V: TRBV7-2; length: 16; J: TRBJ2-2; DNA: TGTGCCAGCAGCCAGCCGGGACAGGGGGCCGTCGGGGAGCTGTTTTTT; CDR3: CASSQPGQGAVGELFF
size: NA; D: NA; V: TRBV7-6; length: 15; J: TRBJ2-1; DNA: TGTGCCAGCAGCTTATTAGGGAGCTCCTACAATGAGCAGTTCTTC; CDR3: CASSLLGSSYNEQFF
size: NA; D: TRBD2; V: TRBV7-2; length: 17; J: TRBJ2-3; DNA: TGTGCCAGCAGCTTAGCATCAAGCGGGGGAAAGGGGGGTACGCAGTATTTT; CDR3: CASSLASSGGKGGTQYF
size: NA; D: TRBD1; V: TRBV5-1; length: 13; J: TRBJ1-2; DNA: TGCGCCAGCAGCTCCAGACAGGGAGGTGGCTACACCTTC; CDR3: CASSSRQGGGYTF
size: NA; D: TRBD1; V: TRBV7-3; length: 16; J: TRBJ2-3; DNA: TGTGCCAGCAGCCCCTGGGACAGCTCTAACACAGATACGCAGTATTTT; CDR3: CASSPWDSSNTDTQYF
size: NA; D: NA; V: TRBV11-2; length: 13; J: TRBJ1-1; DNA: TGTGCCAGCAGCTTAGATGGGCGGGGTGAAGCTTTCTTT; CDR3: CASSLDGRGEAFF
size: NA; D: TRBD1; V: TRBV19; length: 15; J: TRBJ1-1; DNA: TGTGCCAGTAGTAGGGGGACAGGTATGAACACTGAAGCTTTCTTT; CDR3: CASSRGTGMNTEAFF
size: NA; D: NA; V: TRBV29-1; length: 13; J: TRBJ2-7; DNA: TGCAGCGTTGGGGCTAGCGTCTCCTACGAGCAGTACTTC; CDR3: CSVGASVSYEQYF
size: once; D: NA; V: TRBV5-1; length: 13; J: TRBJ2-7; DNA: TGCGCCAGCAGCAGCCGGGGGAGCTACGAGCAGTACTTC; CDR3: CASSSRGSYEQYF
size: NA; D: NA; V: TRBV7-8; length: 16; J: TRBJ1-3; DNA: TGTGCCAGCAGCCTAGCGGGAGTGTTCTCTGGAAACACCATATATTTT; CDR3: CASSLAGVFSGNTIYF
size: NA; D: NA; V: TRBV19; length: 16; J: TRBJ1-2; DNA: TGTGCCAGTACCCTCCAGGGCCGATACCCAGCTCAGAGGTACACCTTC; CDR3: CASTLQGRYPAQRYTF
size: NA; D: NA; V: TRBV21-1; length: 19; J: TRBJ2-7; DNA: TGTGCCAGCAGCAAAACGGGGTCTCCTAGGTGCAAAAGCTCCTACGAGCAGTACTTC; CDR3: CASSKTGSPRCKSSYEQYF
size: NA; D: NA; V: TRBV5-4; length: 14; J: TRBJ2-5; DNA: TGTGCCAGCAGCTTTGAGGACAGAAAAGAGACCCAGTACTTC; CDR3: CASSFEDRKETQYF
size: NA; D: TRBD1; V: TRBV4-1; length: 15; J: TRBJ2-7; DNA: TGCGCCAGCAGTCAAGTTACGGGACAGGCCTACGAGCAGTACTTC; CDR3: CASSQVTGQAYEQYF
size: few; D: NA; V: TRBV5-4; length: 16; J: TRBJ1-1; DNA: TGTGCCAGCAGCACGAAGGCAGGGCTCAAGGGGACTGAAGCTTTCTTT; CDR3: CASSTKAGLKGTEAFF
size: NA; D: NA; V: TRBV6-1; length: 14; J: TRBJ2-4; DNA: TGTGCCAGCAGGCTGGGGCGGAGCAAAAACATTCAGTACTTC; CDR3: CASRLGRSKNIQYF
size: NA; D: NA; V: TRBV5-6; length: 16; J: TRBJ1-4; DNA: TGTGCCAGCAGCTTGCTGCCAGGGGCAACTAATGAAAAACTGTTTTTT; CDR3: CASSLLPGATNEKLFF
size: NA; D: NA; V: TRBV28; length: 12; J: TRBJ2-2; DNA: TGTGCCAGCTCGAGGGACACCGGGGAGCTGTTTTTT; CDR3: CASSRDTGELFF
size: NA; D: TRBD1; V: TRBV18; length: 15; J: TRBJ1-6; DNA: TGTGCCAGCTCTCCACAACAGGGGGTTGATTCACCCCTCCACTTT; CDR3: CASSPQQGVDSPLHF
size: NA; D: NA; V: TRBV2; length: 17; J: TRBJ2-4; DNA: TGTGCCAGCAGTCGGTTAGGTGGTGACAGGTCGACAAACATTCAGTACTTC; CDR3: CASSRLGGDRSTNIQYF
size: NA; D: NA; V: TRBV7-9; length: 14; J: TRBJ1-1; DNA: TGTGCCAGCAGCTTAAGTGTCGGGGACACTGAAGCTTTCTTT; CDR3: CASSLSVGDTEAFF
size: once; D: TRBD2; V: TRBV7-9; length: 16; J: TRBJ2-2; DNA: TGTGCCAGCAGCTACTCCCCCGGGACTAGCACCGGGGAGCTGTTTTTT; CDR3: CASSYSPGTSTGELFF
size: NA; D: NA; V: TRBV19; length: 15; J: TRBJ1-1; DNA: TGTGCCAGCGATGTTCAGGGGTCCCACAACACTGAAGCTTTCTTT; CDR3: CASDVQGSHNTEAFF
size: NA; D: NA; V: TRBV10-3; length: 15; J: TRBJ2-3; DNA: TGTGCCATCAGTGAGGGGGGGGGCGACACAGATACGCAGTATTTT; CDR3: CAISEGGGDTDTQYF
size: NA; D: TRBD1; V: TRBV28; length: 17; J: TRBJ2-3; DNA: TGTGCCAGCAGGAATACCGGGACAGGGGGGAGGGGCGATACGCAGTATTTT; CDR3: CASRNTGTGGRGDTQYF
size: NA; D: NA; V: TRBV5-4; length: 14; J: TRBJ2-7; DNA: TGTGCCAGCAGCCCAGGACAGACCACCTACGAGCAGTACTTC; CDR3: CASSPGQTTYEQYF
size: few; D: TRBD2; V: TRBV28; length: 13; J: TRBJ2-7; DNA: TGTGCCACGCTAGCGGGAGGGCCCTACGAGCAGTACTTC; CDR3: CATLAGGPYEQYF
size: NA; D: TRBD1; V: TRBV27; length: 12; J: TRBJ2-7; DNA: TGTGCCAGCAGGCGACAGGGGTACGAGCAGTACTTC; CDR3: CASRRQGYEQYF
size: NA; D: NA; V: TRBV7-9; length: 13; J: TRBJ2-7; DNA: TGTGCCAGCACGCCGACAGCCTCCTACGAGCAGTACTTC; CDR3: CASTPTASYEQYF
size: NA; D: TRBD1; V: TRBV2; length: 12; J: TRBJ1-1; DNA: TGTGCCAGCATTGGACAGGGTCCTGAAGCTTTCTTT; CDR3: CASIGQGPEAFF
size: NA; D: TRBD2; V: TRBV19; length: 16; J: TRBJ2-7; DNA: TGTGCCAGTAGTCCCCGTGGGACTAGCGGGGGTTACGAGCAGTACTTC; CDR3: CASSPRGTSGGYEQYF
size: few; D: NA; V: TRBV7-6; length: 15; J: TRBJ2-5; DNA: TGTGCCAGCAGCACATGGACAGACCCAGGTCGGACCCAGTACTTC; CDR3: CASSTWTDPGRTQYF
size: once; D: TRBD2; V: TRBV6-1; length: 16; J: TRBJ2-3; DNA: TGTGCCAGCAGTGAATTAGGCGGGGGTTCCACAGATACGCAGTATTTT; CDR3: CASSELGGGSTDTQYF
size: NA; D: TRBD1; V: TRBV28; length: 13; J: TRBJ1-2; DNA: TGTGCCAGCAGTTTCGACAGGGTGGAGGGCTACACCTTC; CDR3: CASSFDRVEGYTF
size: NA; D: TRBD2; V: TRBV28; length: 19; J: TRBJ2-3; DNA: TGTGCCAGCAGTTTATCTTCAAGGACTAGCGGAACTAGCACAGATACGCAGTATTTT; CDR3: CASSLSSRTSGTSTDTQYF
size: NA; D: TRBD1; V: TRBV29-1; length: 14; J: TRBJ1-4; DNA: TGCAGCGGATGGGGGGACAGGGTGGGGGAAAAACTGTTTTTT; CDR3: CSGWGDRVGEKLFF
size: NA; D: TRBD1; V: TRBV6-1; length: 16; J: TRBJ2-3; DNA: TGTGCCAGCAGTGAAGGGGGGGACAGGGGAGCAGATACGCAGTATTTT; CDR3: CASSEGGDRGADTQYF
size: NA; D: NA; V: TRBV18; length: 18; J: TRBJ1-1; DNA: TGTGCCAGCTCACCCGACCATTCCGGACAAGCCATGAACACTGAAGCTTTCTTT; CDR3: CASSPDHSGQAMNTEAFF
size: NA; D: TRBD1; V: TRBV7-9; length: 17; J: TRBJ2-7; DNA: TGTGCCAGCAGCTTAGCGGTAAAGGGGGCAAGGGACCAGGAGCAGTACTTC; CDR3: CASSLAVKGARDQEQYF
size: NA; D: NA; V: TRBV7-8; length: 16; J: TRBJ1-5; DNA: TGTGCCAGCAGCCGCGGGGAGGGCTATAGCAATCAGCCCCAGCATTTT; CDR3: CASSRGEGYSNQPQHF
size: NA; D: NA; V: TRBV7-2; length: 13; J: TRBJ2-5; DNA: TGTGCCAGCAGCCCCAGCCCGGGAGAGACCCAGTACTTC; CDR3: CASSPSPGETQYF